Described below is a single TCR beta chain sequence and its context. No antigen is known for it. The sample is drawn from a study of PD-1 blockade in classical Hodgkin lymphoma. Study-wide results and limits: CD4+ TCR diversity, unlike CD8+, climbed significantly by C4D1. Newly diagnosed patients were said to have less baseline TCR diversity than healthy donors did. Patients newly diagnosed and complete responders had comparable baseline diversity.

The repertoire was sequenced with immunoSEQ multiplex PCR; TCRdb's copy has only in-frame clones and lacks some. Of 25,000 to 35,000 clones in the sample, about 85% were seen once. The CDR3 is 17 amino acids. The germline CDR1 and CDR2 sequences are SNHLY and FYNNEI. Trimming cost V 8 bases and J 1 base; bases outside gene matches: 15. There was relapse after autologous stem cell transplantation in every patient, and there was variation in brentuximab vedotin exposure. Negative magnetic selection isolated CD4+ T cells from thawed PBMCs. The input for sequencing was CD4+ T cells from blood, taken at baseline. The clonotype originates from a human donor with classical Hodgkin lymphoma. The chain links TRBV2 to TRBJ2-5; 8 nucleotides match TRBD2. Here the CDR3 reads CASGPGGDEKGQETQYF. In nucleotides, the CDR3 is TGTGCCAGCGGGCCGGGGGGGGACGAGAAGGGCCAAGAGACCCAGTACTTC.